A selection of T cell receptor beta chains follows, all from one sample in a study of cytomegalovirus exposure and HLA in healthy donors. The table came from immunoSEQ multiplex PCR; TCRdb's copy has only in-frame clones and leaves some out. The repertoire has about 99,000 clones, approximately 78% of them found once; the top ten carry roughly 1.9%. Sequences were obtained from PBMCs. The receptors were sampled from a woman aged 40 to 49 in good health and CMV-seronegative. Both conserved end residues are part of each CDR3. D genes are given only for firm matches. Clone size is shown for a subset of rows, as once, few, many or a class of expanded clone.

D	V	J	size	CDR3	DNA
TRBD1	TRBV2	TRBJ1-1	.	CASRTTGGNTEAFF	TGTGCCAGCAGGACGACAGGGGGGAACACTGAAGCTTTCTTT
.	TRBV28	TRBJ2-1	.	CASSLLIRNEQFF	TGTGCCAGCAGTTTATTAATCCGCAATGAGCAGTTCTTC
TRBD1	TRBV19	TRBJ1-2	.	CASSSQGGGYTF	TGTGCCAGTAGTTCCCAAGGGGGCGGCTACACCTTC
.	TRBV6-1	TRBJ1-2	.	CASSLGPADYGYTF	TGTGCCAGCAGTCTTGGGCCTGCTGACTATGGCTACACCTTC
TRBD2	TRBV25-1	TRBJ2-1	few	CASGRLSGSYNEQFF	TGTGCCAGCGGACGTTTAAGCGGGAGCTACAATGAGCAGTTCTTC
.	TRBV18	TRBJ2-7	.	CASPPGHYEQYF	TGTGCCAGCCCCCCTGGGCACTACGAGCAGTACTTC
.	TRBV5-1	TRBJ2-1	once	CASRPFRESYNEQFF	TGCGCCAGCCGCCCCTTTAGGGAGTCTTACAATGAGCAGTTCTTC
TRBD1	TRBV27	TRBJ2-2	.	CASRGRTGGFGTGELFF	TGTGCCAGCAGGGGTAGGACAGGGGGGTTCGGCACCGGGGAGCTGTTTTTT
.	TRBV27	TRBJ2-7	once	CASTQLFSDSLRYGQYF	TGTGCCAGCACCCAACTTTTTTCCGACAGTCTCCGCTACGGGCAGTACTTC
.	TRBV7-9	TRBJ1-3	.	CASSSIDRHSGNTIYF	TGTGCCAGCAGCTCAATCGACAGGCACTCTGGAAACACCATATATTTT
.	TRBV29-1	TRBJ1-4	.	CSVGGDGEKLFF	TGCAGCGTTGGAGGTGATGGTGAAAAACTGTTTTTT
.	TRBV10-3	TRBJ1-1	few	CAISGQPNTEAFF	TGTGCCATCAGCGGACAGCCGAACACTGAAGCTTTCTTT
TRBD1	TRBV28	TRBJ1-1	.	CASSRGQGGGEAFF	TGTGCCAGCAGTCGAGGACAGGGAGGCGGTGAAGCTTTCTTT
.	TRBV9	TRBJ2-3	.	CASSVQVSTDTQYF	TGTGCCAGCAGCGTCCAGGTTAGCACAGATACGCAGTATTTT
.	TRBV6-5	TRBJ1-1	.	CASSYIQGRVTEAFF	TGTGCCAGCAGTTACATCCAGGGGAGAGTAACTGAAGCTTTCTTT
TRBD2	TRBV7-3	TRBJ2-2	few	CASSSGLAGVGTGELFF	TGTGCCAGCAGCTCTGGACTAGCGGGAGTAGGCACCGGGGAGCTGTTTTTT
TRBD2	TRBV11-3	TRBJ2-3	once	CASSRTSGNTDTQYF	TGTGCCAGCAGCCGGACTAGCGGCAACACAGATACGCAGTATTTT
TRBD1	TRBV28	TRBJ2-3	.	CASSVWQGATDTQYF	TGTGCCAGCAGTGTCTGGCAGGGGGCCACAGATACGCAGTATTTT
.	TRBV2	TRBJ1-6	.	CASSEDRALHF	TGTGCCAGCAGTGAAGACCGGGCCCTCCACTTT
TRBD2	TRBV7-2	TRBJ2-3	.	CASSLHSGSADTQYF	TGTGCCAGCAGCCTTCATAGCGGGAGCGCAGATACGCAGTATTTT
.	TRBV27	TRBJ1-1	.	CASSLAAGPNTEAFF	TGTGCCAGCAGTTTAGCAGCAGGGCCGAACACTGAAGCTTTCTTT
.	TRBV7-8	TRBJ1-2	.	CASSLGVTGVYGYTF	TGTGCCAGCAGCTTAGGGGTGACAGGAGTTTATGGCTACACCTTC
TRBD1	TRBV7-6	TRBJ2-3	.	CASCPDRVGDTQYF	TGTGCCAGCTGCCCGGACAGGGTAGGGGATACGCAGTATTTT
.	TRBV4-3	TRBJ1-4	.	CASSQDIPGDGEKLFF	TGCGCCAGCAGCCAAGATATTCCGGGGGATGGGGAAAAACTGTTTTTT
.	TRBV15	TRBJ2-5	few	CATSRGAGDLETQYF	TGTGCCACCAGCAGAGGGGCAGGGGATTTGGAGACCCAGTACTTC
TRBD2	TRBV29-1	TRBJ2-1	.	CSVELGGSANEQFF	TGCAGCGTTGAACTGGGAGGGTCCGCCAATGAGCAGTTCTTC
TRBD2	TRBV7-2	TRBJ2-1	.	CASSLFPSSGSGNEQFF	TGTGCCAGCAGCTTATTTCCGTCTAGCGGGAGTGGGAATGAGCAGTTCTTC
TRBD1	TRBV27	TRBJ2-7	.	CASSRTGAGAGSYEQYF	TGTGCCAGCAGTAGGACAGGGGCCGGTGCTGGCTCCTACGAGCAGTACTTC
.	TRBV4-1	TRBJ2-5	.	CASSQVNTQETQYF	TGCGCCAGCAGCCAAGTAAACACGCAAGAGACCCAGTACTTC
.	TRBV5-1	TRBJ1-1	.	CASSLGVNTEAFF	TGCGCCAGCAGCTTGGGAGTGAACACTGAAGCTTTCTTT
.	TRBV18	TRBJ1-5	few	CASSPSQGLNQPQHF	TGTGCCAGCTCACCATCACAGGGCCTCAATCAGCCCCAGCATTTT
TRBD2	TRBV27	TRBJ2-3	.	CASSWGGSGDTQYF	TGTGCCAGCAGCTGGGGGGGGTCTGGAGATACGCAGTATTTT
.	TRBV7-9	TRBJ1-1	.	CASSLGQGNTEAFF	TGTGCCAGCAGCTTAGGGCAGGGGAACACTGAAGCTTTCTTT
TRBD1	TRBV14	TRBJ2-2	.	CASSQYRGPGELFF	TGTGCCAGCAGCCAGTACAGGGGCCCCGGGGAGCTGTTTTTT
TRBD2	TRBV9	TRBJ2-3	few	CASSAGTSGVEYTQYF	TGTGCCAGCAGCGCCGGGACTAGCGGGGTAGAATATACGCAGTATTTT
TRBD2	TRBV5-4	TRBJ2-1	.	CASSSSGGNNEQFF	TGTGCCAGCAGCTCTAGCGGAGGGAACAATGAGCAGTTCTTC
.	TRBV9	TRBJ2-5	few	CASSVGTVKETQYF	TGTGCCAGCAGCGTAGGAACAGTAAAAGAGACCCAGTACTTC
.	TRBV19	TRBJ1-1	once	CASSLERYTEAFF	TGTGCCAGTAGTCTTGAGAGGTACACTGAAGCTTTCTTT
TRBD1	TRBV28	TRBJ1-6	.	CASLRDRRSSPLHF	TGTGCCAGCCTCCGGGACAGGCGAAGTTCACCCCTCCACTTT
.	TRBV19	TRBJ2-7	few	CASSMALSYEQYF	TGTGCCAGTAGTATGGCTCTCTCCTACGAGCAGTACTTC